Listed here are 24 T cell receptor beta chains from one sample, sequenced in a study of T cells after yellow fever vaccination. TCRdb ran MiXCR on the 5' RACE reads and lists one entry per CDR3 protein. The table lists about 170,000 distinct CDR3 sequences, more than 9.5% of them singletons. The specimen was CD8+ T cells sorted from PBMCs, collected 15 days after the yellow fever booster vaccination. These receptors came from a young man who received the YFV17D yellow fever vaccine.

This clonotype was found a few times. This chain uses TRBV13 with TRBJ2-5; D may be TRBD1 or TRBD2 (6 bases each). This CDR3 contains 15 residues. The V gene lost 3 bases and the J gene lost 1 base, with 12 bases spanning the gap. Germline values: CDR1 PRHDT, CDR2 FYEKMQ (reference sequence). The CDR3 DNA reads TGTGCCAGCAGCTTGGGGAAGGGGGGCCAAGAGACCCAGTACTTC. Residues: CASSLGKGGQETQYF.

This clonotype was seen only a few times. The rearrangement links TRBV12-3 or TRBV12-4 to TRBJ1-4, with no clear D. The germline V and J ends were trimmed by 4 bases and 7 bases, with 4 bases remaining between them. The CDR3 contains 11 residues. CDR3 sequence: CASSSGEKLFF. CDR3 DNA: TGTGCCAGCAGTTCAGGTGAAAAACTGTTTTTT.

The chain links TRBV7-9 to TRBJ2-2, with D tentatively TRBD1 (5 bases). CDR3 length: 16 amino acids. Germline V gives CDR1 SEHNR, CDR2 FQNEAQ (reference sequence). The V end lost 5 bases, the J end lost 6 bases, and 19 bases lay between the germline ends. The CDR3 sequence is CASSAGIWVTAGELFF. The CDR3 bases are TGTGCCAGCAGCGCAGGGATATGGGTAACGGCCGGGGAGCTGTTTTTT.

V and J are TRBV6-5 and TRBJ2-1; D tentatively reads TRBD1 or TRBD2 (5 bases each). Germline lookup yields CDR1 MNHEY and CDR2 SVGAGI. The CDR3 is 13 residues long. V dropped 6 bases and J dropped 5 bases, with 11 bases sitting between them. The CDR3 loop reads CASRSGTDNEQFF. CDR3 nucleotides: TGTGCCAGCAGGTCCGGGACCGACAATGAGCAGTTCTTC.

This clonotype was detected only a few times. The chain is built from TRBV6-2 or TRBV6-3 and TRBJ2-7; D unresolved. V gave up 4 bases and J gave up 2 bases, with 24 bases separating them. The CDR3 runs to 18 residues. CDR1 is MNHEY and CDR2 is SVGEGT in the germline V gene. As DNA, the CDR3 is TGTGCCAGCAGTTCGGACCCAAACCGAGCTCTTACCCCCTACGAGCAGTACTTC. Its protein is CASSSDPNRALTPYEQYF.

V gene TRBV29-1 combines with J gene TRBJ2-5, with 11 bases identical to TRBD2. This CDR3 is built from 16 residues. J lost 3 bases, V lost 6 bases, and 12 bases had no gene match. In germline, CDR1 is SQVTM, CDR2 ANQGSEA. This CDR3 is CSVSGTEGLAEETQYF. The CDR3 nucleotides read TGCAGCGTGTCCGGGACGGAGGGACTAGCGGAAGAGACCCAGTACTTC. The complete variable domain, with remaining parts taken from reference TRBV29-1 and TRBJ2-5, reads SAVISQKPSRDICQRGTSLTIQCQVDSQVTMMFWYRQQPGQSLTLIATANQGSEATYESGFVIDKFPISRPNLTFSTLTVSNMSPEDSSIYLCSVSGTEGLAEETQYFGPGTRLLVL.

The J gene is TRBJ2-3, the V gene TRBV5-5; 8 nucleotides match TRBD1. This CDR3 comprises 15 residues. Germline lookup yields CDR1 SGHKS and CDR2 YYEKEE (reference sequence). V dropped 0 bases and J dropped 3; count of bases not matched to a gene: 3. CDR3 nucleotide sequence: TGTGCCAGCAGCTTGGGACAGGGGTGGACAGATACGCAGTATTTT. As protein: CASSLGQGWTDTQYF.

The chain is built from TRBV7-9 and TRBJ2-1; either TRBD1 or TRBD2 may fit D (6 bases each). The CDR3 contains 15 residues. Trimming stripped 3 bases from V and 8 bases from J, with 17 bases between. CDR1 and CDR2 from the germline V gene are SEHNR and FQNEAQ (reference sequence). The CDR3 reads CASSFVGGRGYEQFF. The CDR3, as DNA: TGTGCCAGCAGCTTTGTGGGGGGCAGGGGCTATGAGCAGTTCTTC.

This clonotype was found a few times. The genes are TRBV14 and TRBJ1-1, with TRBD1 as a possible D gene (5 bases). This CDR3 is built from 14 residues. Germline V lookup: CDR1 SGHDN, CDR2 FVKESK. Trimming shortened V by 5 bases and J by 1 base, and 11 bases separated the two germline ends. CDR3 nucleotide sequence: TGTGCCAGCAGCTCCCGGACAAGGAACACTGAAGCTTTCTTT. Its translation is CASSSRTRNTEAFF.

This clonotype was detected ten times or more. V usage is TRBV29-1 and J usage is TRBJ1-1; D uncertain. This CDR3 spans 12 amino acids. CDR1 SQVTM and CDR2 ANQGSEA come from the germline V gene. The ends were cut back, 7 bases at V and 0 bases at J, with 9 bases in the middle. CDR3 bases: TGCAGCGGGGCGAGGATGAACACTGAAGCTTTCTTT. Its protein is CSGARMNTEAFF.

The chain uses TRBV10-3 and TRBJ1-3, with 8 bases aligning to TRBD1. The V and J ends lost 9 bases and 2 bases, in that order; junction bases with no gene match: 3. Germline V gives CDR1 ENHRY, CDR2 SYGVKD. The CDR3 consists of 13 residues. The DNA for the CDR3 is TGTGCCATTTTGGACAGGGCTGGAAACACCATATATTTT. Residues: CAILDRAGNTIYF.

J is TRBJ1-1 and V is TRBV9, with TRBD1 identical over 7 bases. This CDR3 is built from 14 residues. Trimming cost V 2 bases and J 0 bases; bases outside gene matches: 1. Germline CDR1 and CDR2: SGDLS and YYNGEE. The CDR3 region has the DNA TGTGCCAGCAGCGTTAGGGGGCTGAACACTGAAGCTTTCTTT. Encoded protein: CASSVRGLNTEAFF.

This clonotype was seen at least ten times. The chain links TRBV7-2 to TRBJ2-5, with a weak D call TRBD2 (6 bases). Germline V gene sequence: CDR1 SGHTA, CDR2 FQGNSA. V was clipped by 6 bases and J by 5 bases, with 19 bases between them. This CDR3 has 15 amino acids. As DNA, the CDR3 is TGTGCCAGCAGTTCCACGGATCGGGGGAGGGAGACCCAGTACTTC. This translates into CASSSTDRGRETQYF.

V gene TRBV3-1 combines with J gene TRBJ1-2; no clear D. The germline gives CDR1 LGHDT, CDR2 YNNKEL (reference sequence). V gave up 3 bases and J gave up 4 bases, with 9 bases separating them. The CDR3 is made up of 13 amino acids. The CDR3 here is CASSHGFGYGYTF. The DNA for the CDR3 is TGTGCCAGCAGCCACGGGTTCGGCTATGGCTACACCTTC.

The chain has TRBV11-2 and TRBJ1-1; 8 nucleotides line up with TRBD1. Germline CDR1 SGHAT, CDR2 FQNNGV. The CDR3 totals 15 residues. V gave up 5 bases and J gave up 4 bases; unmatched junction bases: 9. The CDR3 nucleotides read TGTGCCAGCAGCCCCGGACAGGGATGGGGCACTGAAGCTTTCTTT. Its translation: CASSPGQGWGTEAFF.

This clonotype was recorded at least ten times. The rearrangement joins TRBV7-9 to TRBJ2-7; D not resolved. The length of the CDR3 is 14 residues. CDR1 is SEHNR, CDR2 FQNEAQ, per germline (reference sequence). V dropped 3 bases and J dropped 0 bases, with 9 bases sitting between them. The CDR3 loop reads CASSFFEDSYEQYF. The CDR3 DNA follows: TGTGCCAGCAGCTTCTTTGAGGACTCCTACGAGCAGTACTTC.

This clonotype was counted a few times. The chain links TRBV2 to TRBJ2-3; 7 nucleotides line up with TRBD1. In germline, CDR1 is SNHLY, CDR2 FYNNEI. The CDR3 totals 13 residues. Trimming at V came to 7 bases and at J to 4 bases, leaving 5 bases not matched to a gene. The CDR3 protein is CASNRQGPDTQYF. The DNA for the CDR3 is TGTGCCAGCAACAGACAGGGCCCAGATACGCAGTATTTT.

This clonotype was detected only a few times. The chain is built from TRBV3-1 and TRBJ2-7; possibly TRBD1 for D (6 bases). Deletions cut 0 bases from V and 2 bases from J, with 26 bases between. This CDR3 is built from 20 residues. From germline, CDR1 is LGHDT and CDR2 YNNKEL (reference sequence). The CDR3 sequence: CASSQEQDQWKVKGAYEQYF. The CDR3 bases are TGTGCCAGCAGCCAAGAGCAAGATCAGTGGAAGGTTAAGGGGGCCTACGAGCAGTACTTC.

There are a few counts of this clonotype. V and J are TRBV19 and TRBJ1-5; unclear D gene. The CDR3 consists of 14 residues. Looked up from germline, CDR1 is LNHDA and CDR2 is SQIVND (reference sequence). Trimming removed 5 bases at V and 6 bases at J, with 14 bases between. The CDR3 sequence is CASSQPGGLQPQHF. For the CDR3, the DNA is TGTGCCAGTAGTCAACCTGGTGGGCTTCAGCCCCAGCATTTT.

This rearrangement joins TRBV29-1 to TRBJ2-2; possibly TRBD1 for D (6 bases). V lost 2 bases and J 4 bases, leaving 14 bases between the germline ends. Germline CDR1 is SQVTM and CDR2 is ANQGSEA. The length of the CDR3 is 15 residues. DNA of the CDR3: TGCAGCGTTGAAAAGGGCAGGGGATCCACCGGGGAGCTGTTTTTT. It translates to CSVEKGRGSTGELFF.

This clonotype was seen a few times. The V call is TRBV12-3 or TRBV12-4, the J call TRBJ1-2; the match to TRBD1 covers 10 bases. The V segment lost 7 bases and the J segment 5 bases; nucleotides outside the gene matches: 4. The CDR3 is made up of 13 amino acids. CDR3 amino acids: CASKAGQGYGYTF. DNA for the CDR3: TGTGCCAGCAAGGCGGGACAGGGGTATGGCTACACCTTC.

J is TRBJ1-1 and V is TRBV4-1; D is undetermined. This CDR3 has 14 amino acids. V lost 2 bases and J lost 3, with 10 bases in between. The germline V gene has CDR1 MGHRA and CDR2 YSYEKL. This chain's CDR3 is CASSQSRWDTEAFF. Written as DNA, the CDR3 is TGCGCCAGCAGCCAAAGTCGGTGGGACACTGAAGCTTTCTTT.

This clonotype came up a few times. The chain carries TRBV24-1 and TRBJ2-1, with no clear D. The V gene's germline CDR1 is KGHDR and CDR2 SFDVKD. The CDR3 is 14 amino acids. The germline V and J ends were trimmed by 5 bases and 6 bases, with 13 bases remaining between them. The CDR3 DNA is TGTGCCACCAGTGTCGGACCACAAAGCAATGAGCAGTTCTTC. Amino acid sequence: CATSVGPQSNEQFF.

V and J are TRBV6-6 and TRBJ2-2; 14 bases line up with TRBD2. The CDR3 extends over 16 amino acids. V lost 10 bases, J lost 0 bases, and 4 bases stayed unmatched. Germline loops: CDR1 MNHNY, CDR2 SVGAGI (reference sequence). The CDR3 DNA follows: TGTGCCACCGAGACTAGCGGGGGGGCGAACACCGGGGAGCTGTTTTTT. This codes for CATETSGGANTGELFF.